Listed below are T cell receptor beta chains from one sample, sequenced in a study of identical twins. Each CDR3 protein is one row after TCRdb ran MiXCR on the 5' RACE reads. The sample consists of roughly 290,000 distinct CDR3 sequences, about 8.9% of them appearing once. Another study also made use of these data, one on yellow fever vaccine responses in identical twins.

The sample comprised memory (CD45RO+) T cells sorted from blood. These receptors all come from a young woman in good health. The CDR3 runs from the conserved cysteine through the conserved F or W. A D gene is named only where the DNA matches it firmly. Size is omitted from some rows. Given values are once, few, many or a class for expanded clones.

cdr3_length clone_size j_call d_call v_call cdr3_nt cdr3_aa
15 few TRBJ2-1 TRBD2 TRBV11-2 TGTGCCAGCAGCTATACTAGCGGAGCAAACAATGAGCAGTTCTTC CASSYTSGANNEQFF
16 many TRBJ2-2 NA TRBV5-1 TGCGCCAGCAGCCCCGAGGCGGCCTTTTTCACCGGGGAGCTGTTTTTT CASSPEAAFFTGELFF
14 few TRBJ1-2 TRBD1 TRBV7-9 TGTGCCAGCAGCCCGGGACAGCACAACTATGGCTACACCTTC CASSPGQHNYGYTF
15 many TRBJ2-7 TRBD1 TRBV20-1 TGCAGTGCTTTCACCGGGACAGGGGGTTCCTACGAGCAGTACTTC CSAFTGTGGSYEQYF
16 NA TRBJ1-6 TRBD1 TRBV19 TGTGCCAGTAGTATAGGCGGGACAGCTTATAATTCACCCCTCCACTTT CASSIGGTAYNSPLHF
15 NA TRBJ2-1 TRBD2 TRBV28 TGTGCCAGCAGCCTACTAGCGCAATCCTACAATGAGCAGTTCTTC CASSLLAQSYNEQFF
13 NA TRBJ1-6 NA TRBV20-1 TGCAGTGCGAAGGGGGGGAGTAATTCACCCCTCCACTTT CSAKGGSNSPLHF
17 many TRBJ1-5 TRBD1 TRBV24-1 TGTGCCACCAGTGACCCCCGGGACAGGGGGGACAATCAGCCCCAGCATTTT CATSDPRDRGDNQPQHF
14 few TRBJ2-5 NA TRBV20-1 TGCAGTGCTAGAGTGGGGCAGGTGGGAGAGACCCAGTACTTC CSARVGQVGETQYF
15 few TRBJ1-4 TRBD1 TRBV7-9 TGTGCCAGCAGCCTCGGACAGGGTGTTAATGAAAAACTGTTTTTT CASSLGQGVNEKLFF
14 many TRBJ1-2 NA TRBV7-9 TGTGCCAGCAGCCCAAGGACGGGGGGCTATGGCTACACCTTC CASSPRTGGYGYTF
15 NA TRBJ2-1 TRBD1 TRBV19 TGTGCCAGTAGTCCCCGGGACAGGGCATACAATGAGCAGTTCTTC CASSPRDRAYNEQFF
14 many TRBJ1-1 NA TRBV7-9 TGTGCCAGCAGCTTTACCCCCGATCGAGCTGAAGCTTTCTTT CASSFTPDRAEAFF
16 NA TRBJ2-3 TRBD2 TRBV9 TGTGCCAGCAGCGTCAGCGGGGCGGGAGTCTATGATACGCAGTATTTT CASSVSGAGVYDTQYF
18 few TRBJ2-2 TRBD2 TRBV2 TGTGCCAGCAGATTAACTAGCGGGAGGGCCCTCGAGTCTAGGGAGCTGTTTTTT CASRLTSGRALESRELFF
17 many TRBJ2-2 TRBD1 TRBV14 TGTGCCAGCAGCGCACCCCAGGGGGCGCGAAACACCGGGGAGCTGTTTTTT CASSAPQGARNTGELFF
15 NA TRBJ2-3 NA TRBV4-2 TGTGCCAGCAGCCAAGACAACGTAGACACAGATACGCAGTATTTT CASSQDNVDTDTQYF
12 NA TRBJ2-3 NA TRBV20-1 TGCAGTGCTAGGCTCTCGGGTGATACGCAGTATTTT CSARLSGDTQYF
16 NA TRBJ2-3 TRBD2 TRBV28 TGTGCCAGCAGTTTGGCGGGAGGGCCATTTGGGGATACGCAGTATTTT CASSLAGGPFGDTQYF
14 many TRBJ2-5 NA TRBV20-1 TGCAGTGCTAGAGTTGAGAAGGGTGTTGAGACCCAGTACTTC CSARVEKGVETQYF
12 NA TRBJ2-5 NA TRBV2 TGTGCCAGTGTTAGGAACCAAGAGACCCAGTACTTC CASVRNQETQYF
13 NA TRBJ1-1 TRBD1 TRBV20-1 TGCAGTGCTAGCAGGGGGTTCGACACTGAAGCTTTCTTT CSASRGFDTEAFF
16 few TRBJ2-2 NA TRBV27 TGTGCCAGCAGCACCCGGGGGACCCTATCACCGGGGAAGCTGTTTTTT CASSTRGTLSPGKLFF
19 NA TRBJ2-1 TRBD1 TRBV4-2 TGTGCCAGCAGCCAAGATTTTGGGACAGGGGACACCCACGGCAATGAGCAGTTCTTC CASSQDFGTGDTHGNEQFF
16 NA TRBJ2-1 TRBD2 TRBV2 TGTGCCAGCAGACTCAGGACTAGCGGGAGATTAGATGAGCAGTTCTTC CASRLRTSGRLDEQFF
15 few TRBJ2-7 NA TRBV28 TGTGCCAGCAGGCAAGGCCAGGGGCGGAGGTACGAGCAGTACTTC CASRQGQGRRYEQYF